These 26 T cell receptor beta chains share one sample of origin, sequenced in a study of shared clonotypes between healthy human individuals. TCRdb's copy holds only in-frame clones and misses some; the assay was immunoSEQ multiplex PCR. The profile shows 650,000 to 800,000 clones, 55% to 80% of them singletons. The material sequenced was memory CD4+ T cells sorted from blood. Subset given: CD45RA-negative fraction. The receptors come from a woman between 25 and 40 years old in good health.

The J gene is TRBJ1-2, the V gene TRBV18; D may be TRBD1 (6 bases). V gave up 5 bases and J gave up 11 bases, with 12 bases separating them. Germline CDR1 reads KGHSH; CDR2 reads LQKENI. The CDR3 is 11 amino acids. CDR3 in DNA: TGTGCCAGCTCAGCAGGGGTCGGGTACACCTTC. Amino acids: CASSAGVGYTF.

This clone has just one count. CDR3 coding DNA: TGTGCCAGCTCACCCGCCAGTAAAGCGGGAGATACGCAGTATTTT. It specifies CASSPASKAGDTQYF. This rearrangement joins TRBV18 to TRBJ2-3; the D gene is possibly TRBD2 (6 bases). Trimming cost V 3 bases and J 5 bases, with 15 bases left between them. Germline loops: CDR1 KGHSH, CDR2 LQKENI. The CDR3 has 15 amino acids.

The rearrangement links TRBV5-1 to TRBJ2-7, with D hard to call. Germline values: CDR1 SGHRS, CDR2 YFSETQ. Trimming took 0 bases from V and 6 from J, leaving 13 bases between them. The CDR3 has 14 amino acids. The CDR3 loop is CASSLGSVGGEQYF. The DNA of the CDR3 is TGCGCCAGCAGCTTGGGATCGGTGGGTGGCGAGCAGTACTTC.

The chain links TRBV19 to TRBJ1-2, with D unclear. Trimming stripped 6 bases from V and 0 bases from J, with 8 bases between. CDR1 and CDR2 (germline): LNHDA, SQIVND (reference sequence). CDR3 size: 13 residues. The CDR3 loop is CASRLGANYGYTF. CDR3 in DNA: TGTGCCAGTAGATTAGGAGCTAACTATGGCTACACCTTC.

V is TRBV25-1 and J is TRBJ2-2; D may be TRBD1 (5 bases). The CDR3 is 13 residues long. V lost 1 base, J lost 5 bases, and 5 bases lay in between. Germline CDR1 is MGHDK and CDR2 is SYGVNS. In nucleotides, the CDR3 is TGTGCCAGCAGTGAATCAGGGACCGGGGAGCTGTTTTTT. Amino acid sequence: CASSESGTGELFF.

The chain has TRBV6-1 and TRBJ2-1; 13 nucleotides agree with TRBD2. After removal of 8 bases from V and 8 bases from J, the junction contained 6 bases not matched to a gene. This CDR3 has 14 residues. Germline CDR1 MNHNS, CDR2 SASEGT. The CDR3 sequence: CASGTSGRADEQFF. The CDR3 DNA follows: TGTGCCAGCGGAACTAGCGGGAGGGCCGATGAGCAGTTCTTC.

On this clone: Additional DNA sequences in this sample encode the identical CDR3. This sequence joins TRBV10-3 and TRBJ2-7, with unresolved D. Germline CDR1 is ENHRY and CDR2 is SYGVKD. This CDR3 spans 12 amino acids. V was pared by 1 base and J by 3 bases, with 4 bases between. The CDR3 DNA follows: TGTGCCATCAGTGAGTTAGACTACGAGCAGTACTTC. Amino acids: CAISELDYEQYF.

This rearrangement joins TRBV18 to TRBJ2-7; no firm D call. This CDR3 comprises 12 residues. Trimming pared 1 base from V and 3 bases from J, leaving 4 bases between. Germline CDR1 KGHSH, CDR2 LQKENI. CDR3 region: CASSPQNYEQYF. CDR3 bases: TGTGCCAGCTCACCACAAAACTACGAGCAGTACTTC.

This rearrangement joins TRBV27 to TRBJ1-1; D not resolved. CDR1 and CDR2 (germline): MNHEY, SMNVEV (reference sequence). This CDR3 has 16 amino acids. V lost 7 bases, J lost 2 bases, and 20 bases lay in between. CDR3 amino acids: CASTPGLGSHNTEAFF. In DNA, the CDR3 is TGTGCCAGCACCCCAGGTCTGGGATCCCATAACACTGAAGCTTTCTTT.

In its sample, this clone was seen a few times. The sample contains more than one DNA sequence encoding this CDR3. This sequence joins TRBV5-1 and TRBJ2-1; the D is unclear. The germline V and J ends were trimmed by 2 bases and 0 bases, with 9 bases remaining between them. In germline, CDR1 is SGHRS, CDR2 YFSETQ. The CDR3 spans 15 residues. The CDR3 DNA reads TGCGCCAGCAGCTTAGACTTAGGCTCCTACAATGAGCAGTTCTTC. Encoded protein: CASSLDLGSYNEQFF.

CDR3 DNA: TGCGCCAGCAGTGGCTCAAGGCAGGGCGGCACAGATACGCAGTATTTT. Amino acids: CASSGSRQGGTDTQYF. The V and J genes are TRBV10-2 and TRBJ2-3, with TRBD1 as a possible D gene (5 bases). CDR3 size: 16 residues. Trimming took 4 bases from V and 1 from J, leaving 15 bases between them. Germline V gene data show CDR1 as WSHSY and CDR2 as SAAADI.

The V and J genes are TRBV5-1 and TRBJ2-1; possible D gene TRBD1, 6 bases. Trimming took off 4 bases at V and 6 bases at J, with 14 bases between the two ends. CDR3 size: 14 residues. Germline CDR1 and CDR2: SGHRS and YFSETQ. CDR3 region: CASSPGTFGNEQFF. DNA of the CDR3: TGCGCCAGCAGCCCGGGGACATTTGGCAATGAGCAGTTCTTC.

The genes are TRBV2 and TRBJ1-4, with D perhaps TRBD1 (5 bases). The V end was cut by 3 bases, the J end by 0 bases, with 11 bases between. The CDR3 is 16 residues long. The V gene's germline CDR1 is SNHLY and CDR2 FYNNEI. The CDR3 spells CASSDSGPATNEKLFF. The CDR3 DNA is TGTGCCAGCAGTGATTCGGGGCCTGCAACTAATGAAAAACTGTTTTTT.

The V and J genes are TRBV5-1 and TRBJ1-1, with TRBD1 as a possible D gene (6 bases). The CDR3 loop spans 15 amino acids. V shed 6 bases and J shed 0 bases, with 15 bases lying between them. Germline lookup yields CDR1 SGHRS and CDR2 YFSETQ. The CDR3 nucleotides read TGCGCCAGCACTTCGGACAGATCCATGAACACTGAAGCTTTCTTT. Amino acid sequence: CASTSDRSMNTEAFF.

This clone was recorded a few times. This chain connects TRBV2 to TRBJ2-5; D uncertain. Trimming cost V 7 bases and J 3 bases, with 6 bases left between them. This CDR3 region has 11 residues. From germline, CDR1 is SNHLY and CDR2 FYNNEI. CDR3 protein: CASTREETQYF. CDR3 DNA: TGTGCCAGCACTAGGGAAGAGACCCAGTACTTC.

The chain couples TRBV10-2 to TRBJ2-3; 13 bases fit TRBD2. This CDR3 is 18 amino acids long. After removal of 6 bases from V and 0 bases from J, the junction contained 9 bases not matched to a gene. Germline V gene lookup returns CDR1 WSHSY and CDR2 SAAADI. Written as DNA, the CDR3 is TGCGCCAGCAGATCACTAGCGGGAGGGCCATGGAGCACAGATACGCAGTATTTT. Residues: CASRSLAGGPWSTDTQYF.

This clone has ten or more counts. The chain has TRBV15 and TRBJ2-5; 9 nucleotides agree with TRBD1. After removal of 5 bases from V and 5 bases from J, the junction contained 9 bases not matched to a gene. The germline V gene has CDR1 LNHNV and CDR2 YYDKDF (reference sequence). The length of the CDR3 is 15 residues. The CDR3 loop is CATSAGTGIAETQYF. DNA for the CDR3: TGTGCCACCAGCGCCGGGACAGGGATCGCGGAGACCCAGTACTTC.

This CDR3 is CSVELKGRPSYEQYF. CDR3 in DNA: TGCAGCGTTGAATTAAAGGGCAGGCCTTCCTACGAGCAGTACTTC. This rearrangement joins TRBV29-1 to TRBJ2-7; D uncertain. This CDR3 contains 15 residues. Germline V gene sequence: CDR1 SQVTM, CDR2 ANQGSEA. Trimming shortened V by 2 bases and J by 1 base, and 15 bases separated the two germline ends.

With regard to this clone: The same CDR3 is also encoded by other DNA sequences in this sample. J is TRBJ1-1 and V is TRBV7-2; 8 positions match TRBD1. Trimming at V came to 3 bases and at J to 2 bases, leaving 5 bases not matched to a gene. CDR3 length: 15 residues. Germline CDR1 and CDR2: SGHTA and FQGNSA. The chain's CDR3 is CASSFGQGLNTEAFF. The DNA of the CDR3 is TGTGCCAGCAGCTTCGGACAGGGCCTAAACACTGAAGCTTTCTTT.

This clone appeared once. This CDR3 is CASSEASQGRWEQFF. The CDR3 DNA reads TGTGCCAGCAGTGAAGCGTCCCAGGGGCGGTGGGAGCAGTTCTTC. The chain recombines TRBV2 with TRBJ2-1; D is perhaps TRBD1 (6 bases). The CDR3 consists of 15 residues. Trimming pared 0 bases from V and 10 bases from J, leaving 16 bases between. Per germline, CDR1 SNHLY and CDR2 FYNNEI.

This clone was seen just once. This rearrangement joins TRBV29-1 to TRBJ2-7; TRBD2 matches 8 bases. The V segment lost 1 base and the J segment 3 bases; nucleotides outside the gene matches: 11. The CDR3 runs to 16 residues. Germline loops: CDR1 SQVTM, CDR2 ANQGSEA. The CDR3 DNA is TGCAGCGTTGAAGGGTCAGAATCGGGAGGGCTCTACGAGCAGTACTTC. The encoded protein is CSVEGSESGGLYEQYF.

This clone has a count of ten or more. The chain employs TRBV7-8 and TRBJ1-1; D ambiguous. Trimming left V 4 bases short and J 0 bases short, with 21 bases between. The CDR3 sequence is 18 residues long. Germline values: CDR1 SGHVS, CDR2 FQNEAQ. The CDR3 sequence: CASSYSKAPPEMNTEAFF. CDR3 coding DNA: TGTGCCAGCAGCTACTCGAAGGCCCCGCCCGAAATGAACACTGAAGCTTTCTTT.

V is TRBV21-1 and J is TRBJ1-4. TRBV21-1 is described as a pseudogene. CDR3 length: 15 residues. The CDR3, as DNA: TGTGCCAGCAGCGCAGAGGCTCCAACTAATGAAAAACTGTTTTTT. Protein sequence: CASSAEAPTNEKLFF.

The rearrangement uses TRBV15 and TRBJ1-3; D is unresolved. Between the trimmed V and J ends, which lost 0 bases and 4 bases, there was a span of 13 bases. The germline CDR1 and CDR2 sequences are LNHNV and YYDKDF (reference sequence). This CDR3 spans 16 amino acids. CDR3 sequence (DNA): TGTGCCACCAGCAGAGATACGGGGTTGTGGGGAAACACCATATATTTT. Amino acid sequence: CATSRDTGLWGNTIYF.

This clone was seen repeatedly, ten times or more. The CDR3 DNA reads TGTGCCAGCAGCTTGGAAAGGGGTCGGGAGACCCAGTACTTC. Amino acid sequence: CASSLERGRETQYF. The J gene is TRBJ2-5, the V gene TRBV5-4, with D perhaps TRBD1 (5 bases). Trimming took off 0 bases at V and 5 bases at J, with 11 bases between the two ends. The CDR3 runs to 14 residues. Germline V gene data show CDR1 as SGHNT and CDR2 as YYREEE (reference sequence).

V is TRBV28 and J is TRBJ1-1; TRBD1 agrees at 7 bases. The CDR3 consists of 14 residues. Trimming took 7 bases from V and 3 from J; bases not matched to a gene: 8. In germline, CDR1 is MDHEN, CDR2 SYDVKM. The CDR3 here is CASILDRVDTEAFF. The CDR3 nucleotides are TGTGCCAGCATCCTTGACAGGGTCGACACTGAAGCTTTCTTT.